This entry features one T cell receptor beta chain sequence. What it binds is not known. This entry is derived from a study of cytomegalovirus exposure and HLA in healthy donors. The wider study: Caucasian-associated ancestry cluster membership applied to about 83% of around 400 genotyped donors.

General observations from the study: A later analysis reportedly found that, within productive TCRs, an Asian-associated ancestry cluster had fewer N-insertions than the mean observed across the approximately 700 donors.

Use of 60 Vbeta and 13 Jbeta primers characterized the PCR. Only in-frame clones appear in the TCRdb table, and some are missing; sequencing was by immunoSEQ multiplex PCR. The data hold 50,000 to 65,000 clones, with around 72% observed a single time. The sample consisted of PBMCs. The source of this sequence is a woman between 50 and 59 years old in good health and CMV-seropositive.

The chain's CDR3 is CASSSRASEQFF. The CDR3 nucleotides are TGTGCCAGCAGCTCCAGGGCATCCGAGCAGTTCTTC. This rearrangement joins TRBV7-2 to TRBJ2-1, with D possibly matching TRBD1 (5 bases). V was shortened by 4 bases and J by 10 bases, with 11 bases between the two germline ends. The CDR3 has 12 amino acids. Germline-derived CDR1 and CDR2 are SGHTA and FQGNSA.